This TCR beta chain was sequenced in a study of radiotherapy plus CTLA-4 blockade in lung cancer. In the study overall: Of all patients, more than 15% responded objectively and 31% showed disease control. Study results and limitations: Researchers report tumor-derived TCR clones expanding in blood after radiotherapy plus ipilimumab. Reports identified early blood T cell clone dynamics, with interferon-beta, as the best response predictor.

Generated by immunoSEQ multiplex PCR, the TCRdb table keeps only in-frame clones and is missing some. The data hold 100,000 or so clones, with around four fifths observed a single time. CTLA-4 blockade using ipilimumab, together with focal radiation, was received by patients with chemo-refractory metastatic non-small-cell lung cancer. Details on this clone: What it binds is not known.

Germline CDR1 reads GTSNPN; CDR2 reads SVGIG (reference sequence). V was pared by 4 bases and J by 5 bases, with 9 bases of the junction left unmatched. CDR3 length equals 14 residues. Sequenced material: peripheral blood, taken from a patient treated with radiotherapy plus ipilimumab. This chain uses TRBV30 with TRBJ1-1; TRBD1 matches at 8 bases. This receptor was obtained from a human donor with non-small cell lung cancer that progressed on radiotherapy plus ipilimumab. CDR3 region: CAWTRGQGRTEAFF. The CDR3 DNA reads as TGTGCCTGGACCCGAGGACAGGGCAGGACTGAAGCTTTCTTT.